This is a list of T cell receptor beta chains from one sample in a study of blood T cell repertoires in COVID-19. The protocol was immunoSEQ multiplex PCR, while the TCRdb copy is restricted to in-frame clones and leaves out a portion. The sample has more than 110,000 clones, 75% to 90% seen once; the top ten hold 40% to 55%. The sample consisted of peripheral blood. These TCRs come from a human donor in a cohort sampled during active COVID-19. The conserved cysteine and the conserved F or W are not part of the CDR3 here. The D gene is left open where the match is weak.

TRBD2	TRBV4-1	ASKDPSGTPYNEQF
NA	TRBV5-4	AIALSGTQTDTQY
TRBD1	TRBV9	ASSVGQGTDTQY
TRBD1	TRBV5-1	ASSLVQGGGNTIY
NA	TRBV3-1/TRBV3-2	ASSQLGTGST
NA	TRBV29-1	SVEGRMNTEAF
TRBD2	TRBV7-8	ASLGTSDGNEQF
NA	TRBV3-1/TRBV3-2	ASSQEGGRESQY
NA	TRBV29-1	SVGLRLGGTDTQY
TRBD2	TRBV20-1	SASRAGGELSKNIQY
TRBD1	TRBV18	ASSYGTGTYNEQF
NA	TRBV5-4	ASSLVGTSTDTQY
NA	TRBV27	ASSSPPGRGNEQF
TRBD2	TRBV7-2	ASSLELAGNIQY
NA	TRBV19	ASSMGSAYEQY
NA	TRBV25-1	ASSGSLGRGTDTQY
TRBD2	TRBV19	ASSPRGLAGEPSGANVLT
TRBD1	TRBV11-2	ASSTGTGGRGYT
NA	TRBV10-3	AGQADNAYEQY
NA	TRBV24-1	ATRPRHNTIY
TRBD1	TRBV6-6	ASRWTGRNTGELF
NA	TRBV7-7	ASSVTYTGELF
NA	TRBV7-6	ASSSGHLSGANVLT
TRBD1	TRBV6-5	ASSQRQGDYNEQF
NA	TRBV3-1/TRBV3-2	ASSQYSNQPQH
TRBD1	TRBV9	ASSADRAANEKLF
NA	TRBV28	ASSQGFRTEAF
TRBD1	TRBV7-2	ASSSRDRVYNEQF
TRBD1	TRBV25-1	AGYRGRSEKLF
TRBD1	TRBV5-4	ATSSGTAIYGYT
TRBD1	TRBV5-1	ASSPGQGADTQY
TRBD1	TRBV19	ASSSGQGVIYGYT
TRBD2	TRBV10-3	AISDSGRAYNEQF
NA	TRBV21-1	ASRHPLATIRTEAF
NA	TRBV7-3	ASSVRDRVSSYEQY
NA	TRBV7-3	ASSLRAPRAYQPQH
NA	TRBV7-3	ASSRSGGTEQF
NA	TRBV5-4	ASSSGGVSGNTIY
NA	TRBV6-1	ASSAGHRGGISYNEQF
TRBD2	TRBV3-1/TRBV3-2	ASSQDPSGGAETQY
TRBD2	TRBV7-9	ASSAVLAGVNDEQF
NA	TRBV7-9	ASSLAPTGELF
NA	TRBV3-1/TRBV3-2	ASSQGELRAEAF
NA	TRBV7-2	ASSTGTGSSYEQY
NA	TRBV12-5	ASGALRARSGYT
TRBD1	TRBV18	ASSKDRTNYGYT
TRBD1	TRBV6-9	ASKGGRSTEAF
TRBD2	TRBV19	ASSMQGGSNEQY
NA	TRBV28	ASSLGQSNGYT
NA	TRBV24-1	ATSDPDRPGYT
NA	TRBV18	ASSPRAVSGELF
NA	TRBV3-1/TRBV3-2	ASSPGQSVQY
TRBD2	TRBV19	ASSIRGLAGGETQY
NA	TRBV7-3	ASGDSTDTQY
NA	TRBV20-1	SARRTLEQF
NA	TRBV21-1	ASSKGPRSESGRTTDTQY
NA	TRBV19	ASSLSRQAGGYT
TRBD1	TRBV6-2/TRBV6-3	ASSYGDRSYEQY
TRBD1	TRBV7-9	ASSKQGKRYQETQY